Following are 8 T cell receptor beta chains from one sample sequenced in a study of control samples from healthy donors and cancer patients (dated by TCRdb to 2020 to 2021). Receptors were amplified or captured by the immunoSEQ multiplex PCR assay. This immuneACCESS table, as held by TCRdb, lists in-frame sequences with V and J called but not all clones. Of the missing ones, under half trace to an unresolved V gene in checked studies; the others have no known cause. The sample includes around 110,000 clones, with 85% to 90% observed a single time. Of the sample, around 2.5% is held by the ten largest clones. The specimen was blood. Receptor source: a woman in her seventies in good health.

The V call is TRBV24-1, the J call TRBJ1-2, with 9 bases identical to TRBD1. Germline assignment: CDR1 KGHDR and CDR2 SFDVKD. V lost 3 bases, J lost 0 bases, and 7 bases stayed unmatched. The CDR3 consists of 17 residues. The DNA for the CDR3 is TGTGCCACCAGTGATCCGCTGGACAGGGGAGCTAACTATGGCTACACCTTC. It translates to CATSDPLDRGANYGYTF.

This clone showed up just a few times. The chain employs TRBV25-1 and TRBJ1-3; D might be TRBD1 (5 bases). The CDR3 is 17 amino acids. V was trimmed by 5 bases and J by 0 bases, leaving 17 bases between them. CDR1 is MGHDK and CDR2 is SYGVNS in the germline V gene. CDR3 DNA sequence: TGTGCCAGCAGTAGCGGGGGGGGTCCCATCTCTGGAAACACCATATATTTT. Translation: CASSSGGGPISGNTIYF.

This chain uses TRBV7-9 with TRBJ1-1, with D possibly matching TRBD1 (6 bases). Germline lookup yields CDR1 SEHNR and CDR2 FQNEAQ (reference sequence). V lost 4 bases, J lost 1 base, and 16 bases lay in between. This CDR3 comprises 16 residues. In DNA form, the CDR3 reads TGTGCCAGCAGCTGGGGGGGCGGGGGCGCGAACACTGAAGCTTTCTTT. The encoded protein is CASSWGGGGANTEAFF.

This chain links TRBV11-2 with TRBJ1-6; D is possibly TRBD1 (6 bases). The germline V and J ends were trimmed by 4 bases and 0 bases, with 16 bases remaining between them. Germline CDR1 SGHAT, CDR2 FQNNGV. There are 18 residues in the CDR3. In nucleotides, the CDR3 is TGTGCCAGCAGCTCTAGGACAGCTGGTAGCTCCTATAATTCACCCCTCCACTTT. Its translation: CASSSRTAGSSYNSPLHF.

The chain has TRBV10-3 and TRBJ1-1, with TRBD1 as a possible D gene (6 bases). V gave up 3 bases and J gave up 7 bases, with 15 bases separating them. Germline V gene data show CDR1 as ENHRY and CDR2 as SYGVKD. CDR3 size: 14 residues. CDR3 protein: CAISEGGKSHEAFF. CDR3 DNA sequence: TGTGCCATCAGTGAAGGGGGAAAGTCCCATGAAGCTTTCTTT.

The chain uses TRBV9 and TRBJ1-1, with D uncertain. The CDR3 runs to 13 residues. V dropped 0 bases and J dropped 3 bases, with 6 bases sitting between them. The germline V gene encodes CDR1 SGDLS and CDR2 YYNGEE. CDR3 sequence reads: CASSVGLYTEAFF. DNA of the CDR3: TGTGCCAGCAGCGTAGGTCTGTACACTGAAGCTTTCTTT. The full variable domain, rest sourced from reference TRBV9 and TRBJ1-1, is DSGVTQTPKHLITATGQRVTLRCSPRSGDLSVYWYQQSLDQGLQFLIQYYNGEERAKGNILERFSAQQFPDLHSELNLSSLELGDSALYFCASSVGLYTEAFFGQGTRLTVV.

This chain links TRBV5-1 with TRBJ2-3; the match to TRBD2 covers 7 bases. CDR1 SGHRS and CDR2 YFSETQ come from the germline V gene. V lost 4 bases and J lost 1; bases outside the gene matches: 9. The CDR3 contains 16 residues. Here the CDR3 DNA reads TGCGCCAGCAGCCTAGGACTAGTCATCGGCACAGATACGCAGTATTTT. Amino acid sequence: CASSLGLVIGTDTQYF.

The rearrangement links TRBV5-4 to TRBJ1-2; 8 nucleotides match TRBD1. Trimming took 0 bases from V and 4 from J; bases not matched to a gene: 5. CDR3 size: 15 residues. The germline V gene encodes CDR1 SGHNT and CDR2 YYREEE (reference sequence). The CDR3 sequence: CASSLAGTGSYGYTF. CDR3 DNA: TGTGCCAGCAGCTTGGCCGGGACAGGCAGCTATGGCTACACCTTC.